This TCR beta chain was found in a study of shared clonotypes between healthy human individuals. Generated by immunoSEQ multiplex PCR, the TCRdb table keeps only in-frame clones and is missing some. The table includes roughly 500,000 clones, roughly 83% detected once. V dropped 7 bases and J dropped 0 bases, with 7 bases sitting between them. The CDR3 sequence is 13 residues long. Germline loops: CDR1 SGHRS, CDR2 YFSETQ. The chain has TRBV5-1 and TRBJ1-4; D gene uncertain. Specimen: PBMCs. The TCR sequence derives from a woman aged 40 to 49 in good health. Some clones in this sample may be carry-over from other donors' samples. For the CDR3, the DNA is TGCGCCAGCCATGGGTCAACTAATGAAAAACTGTTTTTT. Translating it yields CASHGSTNEKLFF. Full variable domain (outside the CDR3, taken from reference TRBV5-1 and TRBJ1-4): KAGVTQTPRYLIKTRGQQVTLSCSPISGHRSVSWYQQTPGQGLQFLFEYFSETQRNKGNFPGRFSGRQFSNSRSEMNVSTLELGDSALYLCASHGSTNEKLFFGSGTQLSVL.